This TCR beta chain stems from a study of T cell repertoires in chronic hepatitis B (dated by TCRdb to the late 2010s). Comments on this clone: The target of this receptor is not known. Base qualities were left out, and no much larger clone turns up one base away.

The protocol used for the library was the immunoSEQ multiplex PCR assay. Sourced from immuneACCESS, this table was stored by TCRdb with only in-frame sequences that have V and J called. A share of the clones is absent; for the studies checked, an unresolved V gene accounts for under half, and the remainder has no known explanation. The sample records roughly 960 clones, 70% to 85% of which are singletons. In total, the top ten clones hold about 8.6% of the sample. Taken from the germline V gene, the CDR1 and CDR2 loops are SGDLS and YYNGEE. Including cysteine and phenylalanine, the CDR3 has 20 amino acids. Only CDR3 DNA is held: 60 bases, read in frame from base 1. V lost 0 bases and J lost 7 bases, and the count of bases not matched to a germline gene is 15.

This receptor chain uses TRBV9 and TRBJ2-2, with 13 middle bases fitting TRBD2. The TCR originated in a human donor with chronic hepatitis B virus infection. The specimen was total CD8+ T cells from PBMCs. The CDR3 protein: CASSVVEGRGTSGIGGELFF. Here is the DNA: TGTGCCAGCAGCGTAGTCGAAGGACGAGGGACTAGCGGGATTGGCGGGGAGCTGTTTTTT.